One TCR beta chain is described in this entry. Its target antigen remains unknown. It has no much larger one-base neighbor in the sample; base qualities were not kept. Genomic DNA was isolated using the Qiagen DNeasy kit from unsorted PBMCs as well as from negatively selected CD4+ and CD8+ fractions. TCR beta CDR3 regions were subjected to amplification by immunoSEQ multiplex PCR with primers that anneal to V and J segments. Amplification bias was minimized using a synthetic immune receptor repertoire, and residual bias was removed computationally after sequencing. On the study's bioinformatics: Custom Python scripts were used to quantify repertoire diversity as the Shannon entropy index. The unsorted, CD4+ and CD8+ repertoires were each analyzed separately, with the exception of combined analyses, where CD4+ and CD8+ sequences were merged in silico. Clonal expansion was defined as at least a 2-fold frequency increase after treatment relative to C1D1, with a pseudocount of 0.5 for undetected baseline clones. Clones with 0 or 1 copy at C1D1 were defined as singleton clones, while clones with 2 or more copies were defined as non-singleton clones. Clones expanded in unsorted samples were assigned a CD4+, CD8+ or unknown annotation through matching of protein sequences in sorted samples from the same patient. Wilcoxon tests on paired samples were used to test changes in diversity from C1D1 to C4D1. The source is immuneACCESS, and TCRdb retained only in-frame sequences with V and J called. Part of the clones is not carried over; for the studies checked, unresolved V genes explain less than half of this, and the remainder is unexplained. V and J calls plus clone size are reproduced from that table; the DNA served to infer D and trimming. This sample has 53,000 or so clones in its table, and more than 65% of those were observed once. The ten most abundant clones make up approximately 15% of the sample.

This entry belongs to a study of PD-1 blockade in classical Hodgkin lymphoma (dated by TCRdb to about 2020). About the study as a whole: Nivolumab dosing was 3 mg/kg intravenously every 2 weeks, continuing until either disease progression or unacceptable toxicity. The study used TCR beta sequencing and CyTOF to define a peripheral blood immune signature of response to PD-1 blockade in classical Hodgkin lymphoma.

Study-level results and caveats: By C4D1, a significant rise was seen in CD4+ TCR diversity but not in CD8+ TCR diversity (p=0.0027 vs p=0.16), and the rise was most apparent among complete responders (p=0.02). Diversity was lower in patients who began nivolumab less than 1 year after ASCT, so these patients were left out of later analyses to avoid confounding by immune reconstitution. Baseline diversity similar to that of newly diagnosed patients was observed in trial patients achieving complete response, whereas significantly lower diversity was observed in partial responders and progressors. The study was restricted to a single clinical trial cohort, and the causes of repertoire differences, possibly disease activity or prior therapy, were left undefined. Baseline TCR diversity was reported as lower in newly diagnosed patients than in healthy donors, and lower still in relapsed/refractory patients.

At the junction V is shortened by 0 bases and J by 8 bases, with 5 bases in between. Via the germline V gene (reference sequence), CDR1 is DFQATT and CDR2 SNEGSKA. The CDR3 spans 11 residues, from the cysteine through the phenylalanine. Only the CDR3 region is kept as DNA, spanning 33 bases read in frame from base 1. The meaning of the sample's time point label: cycle 1 day 1 (C1D1), immediately before nivolumab initiation. Every trial patient had relapsed following autologous stem cell transplantation, and prior brentuximab vedotin exposure was what differed among cohorts A, B and C. The trial cohort was composed of about 53 patients with relapsed/refractory classical Hodgkin lymphoma, for whom complete response, partial response or progressive disease was recorded as best overall response. In the multi-cohort phase II CheckMate 205 trial, trial patients received single-agent nivolumab. Best overall response was determined by an independent review committee according to the 2007 International Working Group response criteria. Trial PBMCs were collected immediately before nivolumab initiation (C1D1) and during therapy at cycle 2 day 1 and cycle 4 day 1. Peripheral blood was collected in 8 mL Vacutainer Cell Preparation Tubes, from which PBMCs were isolated by centrifugation and then cryopreserved.

The source was peripheral blood mononuclear cells (PBMCs), collected at baseline. The chain is encoded by TRBV20-1 joined to TRBJ2-1; the D gene assignment is ambiguous. The clonotype comes from a human donor with classical Hodgkin lymphoma. The bases read TGCAGTGCTAGAGATGAGTATGAGCAGTTCTTC. The encoded protein is CSARDEYEQFF.